Shown below are 32 T cell receptor beta chains from a single sample sequenced in a study of identical twins. TCRdb ran MiXCR on the 5' RACE reads and lists one entry per CDR3 protein. This sample has roughly 720,000 distinct CDR3 sequences, with 15% to 20% found just once. The data were also submitted as part of a second study, on T cells expressing NK-cell markers.

The material sequenced was PBMCs. These receptors originate from a woman aged 18-30 years in good health.

The J gene is TRBJ2-3, the V gene TRBV27; D is undetermined. The germline V and J ends were trimmed by 7 bases and 0 bases, with 11 bases remaining between them. The CDR3 has 14 amino acids. The V gene's germline CDR1 is MNHEY and CDR2 SMNVEV (reference sequence). CDR3 sequence reads: CASTRRQSTDTQYF. CDR3 nucleotide sequence: TGTGCCAGCACCCGCAGGCAAAGCACAGATACGCAGTATTTT.

This rearrangement joins TRBV20-1 to TRBJ1-3; 7 bases are a match to TRBD1. Unmatched junction bases numbered 6, after V lost 2 bases and J lost 8 bases. The V gene's germline CDR1 is DFQATT and CDR2 SNEGSKA (reference sequence). The CDR3 consists of 13 residues. This CDR3 is CSARSTGRDTIYF. For the CDR3, the DNA is TGCAGTGCTAGATCGACAGGGAGGGACACCATATATTTT.

In DNA form, the CDR3 reads TGCGCCAGCAGCCAACTTCCAAAATGGAACACTGAAGCTTTCTTT. Protein: CASSQLPKWNTEAFF. The rearrangement uses TRBV4-3 and TRBJ1-1; D is unclear. CDR1 and CDR2 (germline): LGHNA, YSLEER. This CDR3 contains 15 residues. Trimming took off 2 bases at V and 1 base at J, with 11 bases between the two ends.

This clonotype has a handful of counts. The J gene is TRBJ2-7, the V gene TRBV7-3; 7 positions match TRBD1. The CDR3 consists of 15 residues. Germline V CDR1 and CDR2: SGHTA, FQGTGA. J was trimmed by 6 bases and V by 4 bases; bases with no gene match: 12. CDR3 sequence (DNA): TGTGCCAGCAGCTCACGACCGGGACAGTTTTCCGAGCAGTACTTC. This sequence encodes CASSSRPGQFSEQYF.

This clonotype was seen ten or more times. The V and J genes are TRBV20-1 and TRBJ2-3, with D possibly being TRBD2 (6 bases). The germline V and J ends were trimmed by 1 base and 4 bases, with 9 bases remaining between them. Germline assignment: CDR1 DFQATT and CDR2 SNEGSKA (reference sequence). The CDR3 contains 13 residues. In nucleotides, the CDR3 is TGCAGTGCTAGAGTGACGGGGGCAGATACGCAGTATTTT. This encodes CSARVTGADTQYF.

This clonotype was observed a few times. The chain uses TRBV6-1 and TRBJ2-5; D possibly corresponds to TRBD2 (5 bases). The CDR3 covers 17 residues. V was shortened by 4 bases and J by 4 bases, with 22 bases between the two germline ends. Germline loops: CDR1 MNHNS, CDR2 SASEGT. CDR3 bases: TGTGCCAGCAGTGGGGAGTCCTGGGTCCCCGTGACAGAGACCCAGTACTTC. It yields the protein CASSGESWVPVTETQYF.

This clonotype appeared a few times. V gene TRBV4-2 combines with J gene TRBJ2-1, with 7 bases aligning to TRBD2. The germline V gene has CDR1 LGHNA and CDR2 YNFKEQ. V lost 4 bases to trimming and J lost 5 bases; unmatched junction nucleotides: 17. The CDR3 consists of 18 residues. CDR3 loop: CASSPRGGFGGYHNEQFF. CDR3 DNA sequence: TGTGCCAGCAGCCCGAGGGGAGGGTTCGGAGGGTACCACAATGAGCAGTTCTTC.

The chain combines TRBV10-3 with TRBJ2-7; D may be TRBD1 (6 bases). V lost 5 bases and J lost 1, with 9 bases in between. CDR1 is ENHRY and CDR2 is SYGVKD in the germline V gene. CDR3 length: 13 residues. The CDR3 bases are TGTGCCATCAGTATGACAGGTTCCTACGAGCAGTACTTC. Its translation: CAISMTGSYEQYF.

This clonotype was counted only a few times. This chain connects TRBV5-6 to TRBJ1-1; TRBD1 agrees at 7 bases. Per the germline V gene, CDR1 is SGHDT and CDR2 is YYEEEE. This CDR3 is 13 amino acids long. Losses at the gene ends were 3 bases for V and 6 bases for J; bases not matched to a gene: 5. The CDR3 sequence: CASSSGTASEAFF. In nucleotides, the CDR3 is TGTGCCAGCAGCTCAGGGACAGCCTCTGAAGCTTTCTTT.

The table lists this clonotype with many counts. The chain employs TRBV5-1 and TRBJ2-3; D gene ambiguous. Trimming removed 3 bases from V and 4 bases from J, with 6 bases in between. CDR3 length equals 12 residues. Germline V lookup: CDR1 SGHRS, CDR2 YFSETQ. CDR3 loop: CASSWTPDTQYF. The CDR3 nucleotides are TGCGCCAGCAGCTGGACCCCAGATACGCAGTATTTT.

This clonotype was detected only a few times. The rearrangement uses TRBV5-6 and TRBJ2-1; TRBD2 aligns across 8 bases. Germline CDR1 SGHDT, CDR2 YYEEEE. With 4 bases clipped from V and 6 bases from J, the junction kept 12 bases outside the gene matches. The length of the CDR3 is 16 residues. CDR3 protein: CASSPGTSQRSNEQFF. The CDR3 DNA reads as TGTGCCAGCAGCCCGGGGACTAGTCAACGGAGCAATGAGCAGTTCTTC.

This clonotype was picked up many times. This sequence joins TRBV7-9 and TRBJ2-5; D gene unclear. This CDR3 contains 12 residues. Per the germline V gene, CDR1 is SEHNR and CDR2 is FQNEAQ (reference sequence). Trimming took off 4 bases at V and 5 bases at J, with 8 bases between the two ends. The CDR3 region is CASSSIRETQYF. CDR3 in DNA: TGTGCCAGCAGCTCTATTAGGGAGACCCAGTACTTC.

This clonotype has a count of ten or more. The rearrangement uses TRBV20-1 and TRBJ1-1, with TRBD1 identical over 11 bases. V trimming: 5 bases; J trimming: 6 bases; junction bases outside the gene matches: 8. The CDR3 covers 14 residues. Germline assignment: CDR1 DFQATT and CDR2 SNEGSKA (reference sequence). CDR3 DNA sequence: TGCAGTGCTTTCCGGGACAGGGGGGACCCTGAAGCTTTCTTT. Amino acids: CSAFRDRGDPEAFF.

This clonotype appeared a few times. The chain links TRBV10-2 to TRBJ2-7; D is uncertain. There are 13 residues in the CDR3. With 4 bases removed from V and 3 bases from J, the gap between germline ends came to 10 bases. Germline V gene data show CDR1 as WSHSY and CDR2 as SAAADI. This CDR3 reads CASSVSPGYEQYF. In DNA form, the CDR3 reads TGCGCCAGCAGTGTGTCACCGGGCTACGAGCAGTACTTC.

With respect to this clonotype: One end of the junction varies from germline; a read error may be responsible. The J gene is TRBJ1-4, the V gene TRBV2; 7 bases line up with TRBD1. The CDR3 length is 14 residues. Germline loops: CDR1 SNHLY, CDR2 FYNNEI. The CDR3 nucleotides read TGTGCCAGCAGTACGACAGGGACGCATGAAACACTGTTTTTT. Protein product: CASSTTGTHETLFF.

The chain carries TRBV6-1 and TRBJ2-2; D is undetermined. The germline V and J ends were trimmed by 2 bases and 7 bases, with 5 bases remaining between them. This CDR3 is 12 amino acids long. Germline CDR1 reads MNHNS; CDR2 reads SASEGT. CDR3 region: CASSELVGELFF. CDR3 bases: TGTGCCAGCAGTGAATTAGTCGGGGAGCTGTTTTTT.

The table lists this clonotype with a few counts. This chain joins TRBV6-1 and TRBJ2-7; TRBD1 aligns across 8 bases. Germline V gene data show CDR1 as MNHNS and CDR2 as SASEGT. CDR3 size: 16 residues. V was pared by 8 bases and J by 0 bases, with 12 bases of the junction left unmatched. In DNA form, the CDR3 reads TGTGCCAGCCGATCCCTTGGGACAGGTTACTCCTACGAGCAGTACTTC. It codes for CASRSLGTGYSYEQYF.

The V gene is TRBV20-1, the J gene TRBJ2-3; D is ambiguous. Per the germline V gene, CDR1 is DFQATT and CDR2 is SNEGSKA (reference sequence). The CDR3 spans 11 residues. V lost 3 bases, J lost 8 bases, and 9 bases lay in between. The CDR3 bases are TGCAGTGCTAGCCTTGCGCGTACGCAGTATTTT. Amino acids: CSASLARTQYF.

In regard to this clonotype: The conserved phenylalanine or tryptophan normally closing the CDR3 is absent here, so this likely arose from a read error. The V and J genes are TRBV10-3 and TRBJ2-7, with D perhaps TRBD2 (6 bases). Germline values: CDR1 ENHRY, CDR2 SYGVKD. Deletions cut 1 base from V and 5 bases from J, with 15 bases between. The CDR3 has 15 residues. CDR3 in amino acids: CAISEWGVGPDEQYI. The DNA of the CDR3 is TGTGCCATCAGTGAGTGGGGGGTGGGGCCGGACGAGCAGTACATC.

The CDR3 DNA is TGCAGTGCTAGCCTCAGGACCCAGTACTTC. Encoded protein: CSASLRTQYF. The gene calls are TRBV20-1 and TRBJ2-5; D unclear. V was shortened by 3 bases and J by 7 bases, with 6 bases between the two germline ends. The CDR3 loop spans 10 amino acids. Germline V lookup: CDR1 DFQATT, CDR2 SNEGSKA (reference sequence).

In this sample, this clonotype turned up a few times. This sequence joins TRBV20-1 and TRBJ1-4; D call uncertain. This CDR3 has 10 residues. Germline lookup yields CDR1 DFQATT and CDR2 SNEGSKA (reference sequence). Trimming pared 8 bases from V and 13 bases from J, leaving 14 bases between. The CDR3 sequence is CSMSSVGLFF. In DNA, the CDR3 is TGCAGTATGTCTTCTGTGGGACTGTTTTTT.

The chain joins TRBV6-1 to TRBJ2-3; maybe TRBD2 (5 bases). Germline loops: CDR1 MNHNS, CDR2 SASEGT. The CDR3 covers 15 residues. V dropped 6 bases and J dropped 8 bases, with 21 bases sitting between them. CDR3: CASSREVAGAATQYF. CDR3 nucleotide sequence: TGTGCCAGCAGCCGCGAGGTGGCGGGTGCAGCTACGCAGTATTTT.

V gene TRBV5-1 combines with J gene TRBJ2-1; TRBD1 or TRBD2 may be the D gene (6 bases each). Germline loops: CDR1 SGHRS, CDR2 YFSETQ. V dropped 1 base and J dropped 7 bases, with 15 bases sitting between them. CDR3 length: 15 amino acids. CDR3 coding DNA: TGCGCCAGCAGCTTGACAGGGCGAGGGGGGAATGAGCAGTTCTTC. This translates into CASSLTGRGGNEQFF.

The sample holds many counts of this clonotype. The J gene is TRBJ2-1, the V gene TRBV5-1; a weak D match, TRBD1 (6 bases). V shed 4 bases and J shed 6 bases, with 8 bases lying between them. The length of the CDR3 is 12 residues. The germline gives CDR1 SGHRS, CDR2 YFSETQ. CDR3 region: CASSGQFNEQFF. The CDR3 DNA is TGCGCCAGCAGCGGACAGTTCAATGAGCAGTTCTTC.

The V gene is TRBV6-2 or TRBV6-3, the J gene TRBJ2-1; 11 bases agree with TRBD2. Trimming removed 2 bases from V and 8 bases from J; junction bases left unmatched: 5. Germline values: CDR1 MNHEY, CDR2 SVGEGT. CDR3 size: 15 residues. CDR3 sequence: CASSYTVGLADEQFF. The CDR3, as DNA: TGTGCCAGCAGTTACACGGTGGGACTAGCGGATGAGCAGTTCTTC.

This clonotype was seen only a few times. V gene TRBV11-2 combines with J gene TRBJ2-3, with 7 bases matching TRBD1. The CDR3 has 16 amino acids. V lost 5 bases to trimming and J lost 2 bases; unmatched junction nucleotides: 10. The germline gives CDR1 SGHAT, CDR2 FQNNGV. CDR3 sequence reads: CASSRLTGPLTDTQYF. The DNA of the CDR3 is TGTGCCAGCAGCCGCTTGACAGGGCCTCTCACAGATACGCAGTATTTT.

This clonotype was counted between two and nine times. The V and J genes are TRBV12-3 or TRBV12-4 and TRBJ1-2, with TRBD1 identical over 7 bases. Unmatched junction bases numbered 7, after V lost 5 bases and J lost 13 bases. This CDR3 spans 11 amino acids. CDR3 nucleotide sequence: TGTGCCAGCAGTACCACAGGGGTGGGCACCTTC. This encodes CASSTTGVGTF.

The rearrangement links TRBV12-3 or TRBV12-4 to TRBJ2-2, with a weak D call TRBD1 (6 bases). This CDR3 has 14 amino acids. The V and J ends lost 8 bases and 1 base respectively, with 11 bases between them. The CDR3 coding sequence is TGTGCCAGCTGGCCGGGACAGAACACCGGGGAGCTGTTTTTT. Encoded protein: CASWPGQNTGELFF.

The table lists this clonotype with a few counts. V gene TRBV29-1 combines with J gene TRBJ1-1; D ambiguous. The CDR3 is 13 residues long. Trimming removed 5 bases from V and 0 bases from J, with 10 bases in between. Germline CDR1 is SQVTM and CDR2 is ANQGSEA. The DNA of the CDR3 is TGCAGCGTTAAATCCAGTTTGAACACTGAAGCTTTCTTT. Protein sequence: CSVKSSLNTEAFF.

The rearrangement joins TRBV12-3 or TRBV12-4 to TRBJ2-2; tentative D call: TRBD1 (5 bases). The CDR3 consists of 15 residues. V was shortened by 7 bases and J by 0 bases, with 12 bases between the two germline ends. CDR3 bases: TGTGCCAGCACCAGACTGACAGCGAACACCGGGGAGCTGTTTTTT. It is translated as CASTRLTANTGELFF.

This clonotype has more than one count but fewer than ten. The chain is built from TRBV13 and TRBJ2-3; 12 bases map to TRBD2. Trimming at V came to 4 bases and at J to 2 bases, leaving 4 bases not matched to a gene. CDR1 is PRHDT and CDR2 is FYEKMQ in the germline V gene (reference sequence). This CDR3 comprises 16 residues. CDR3 DNA: TGTGCCAGCAGCTCGTGGACTAGCGGGGTCACAGATACGCAGTATTTT. Translation: CASSSWTSGVTDTQYF.

This clonotype was seen only a few times. The gene calls are TRBV29-1 and TRBJ1-5; 8 nucleotides line up with TRBD1. The J segment lost 7 bases and the V segment lost 1 base, leaving 6 bases of the junction unmatched. Germline V gene lookup returns CDR1 SQVTM and CDR2 ANQGSEA. This CDR3 contains 14 residues. CDR3 loop: CSVEVAGGGQPQHF. The CDR3 coding sequence is TGCAGCGTTGAAGTGGCAGGGGGCGGGCAGCCCCAGCATTTT.